This record covers a single TCR beta chain. The antigen remains undetermined. After isolation, RNA underwent reverse transcription to generate cDNA as the sequencing template. Repertoires were generated with immunoSEQ multiplex PCR, while TCRdb's copy carries only in-frame clones and drops some. This repertoire shows fewer than 150,000 clones, roughly 61% found once; its top ten account for 4.5% to 5.5%. The data are from a study of CD8+ T cells in alopecia areata. Both peripheral blood and punch biopsies of lesional scalp skin were obtained from patients who had alopecia areata. Points from the study as a whole: Scalp sequencing captures resident alphabeta T cells of normal skin too. Elevated clonality characterized lesional scalp relative to normal scalp, particularly in alopecia totalis/universalis.

This CDR3 comprises 15 residues. Trimming at V came to 1 base and at J to 3 bases, leaving 1 base not matched to a gene. Germline-derived CDR1 and CDR2 are SGHTA and FQGNSA. The chain combines TRBV7-2 with TRBJ2-7; 12 positions agree with TRBD2. Sequenced here: CD4+ T cells sorted from blood, sampled at week 0. The receptor was isolated from a human donor with alopecia areata. The chain's CDR3 is CASSLVGLAGYEQYF. CDR3 DNA sequence: TGTGCCAGCAGCTTAGTGGGACTAGCGGGCTACGAGCAGTACTTC.